These T cell receptor beta chains were read from a single sample in a study of Ad26.COV2.S vaccination and SARS-CoV-2 variants. Assay: immunoSEQ multiplex PCR; the TCRdb copy retains only in-frame clones and omits some. The data hold 300,000 to 400,000 clones, with around 90% observed a single time. The material was peripheral blood, obtained in a trial of Ad26.COV2.S vaccine versus placebo. The receptors were gathered from a person between 18 and 59 years old who received the Ad26.COV2.S COVID-19 vaccine or a placebo. The conserved cysteine and the conserved F or W are not part of the CDR3 here. The D gene is left open where the match is weak.

TRBD1	TRBJ2-7	TRBV6-5	ASSGQGASEQY
TRBD1	TRBJ1-6	TRBV9	ASSVRDRGPSSSYNSPLH
TRBD2	TRBJ2-2	TRBV15	ATSNPLASGGATGELF
.	TRBJ2-7	TRBV5-1	ASSLEGSYEQY
.	TRBJ1-1	TRBV19	ASSIDKDRPNTEAF
TRBD1	TRBJ2-1	TRBV7-6	ASSRSSGTGNYEQF
TRBD2	TRBJ2-3	TRBV7-2	ASGLWFSGGVPDTQY
.	TRBJ2-7	TRBV11-2	ASSLAGRSYEQY
.	TRBJ2-3	TRBV4-3	ASSPVKGTDTQY
.	TRBJ1-4	TRBV19	ASSPGAANEKLF
.	TRBJ1-2	TRBV12-2	ASRLDNSGTAGYT